Described below is a single TCR beta chain sequence and its context. This sample was included in a study of T cell responses to AZD1222 COVID-19 vaccine. The CDR3 sequence is 15 residues long. With V trimmed by 5 bases and J by 1 base, 5 bases remained unmatched. CDR1 and CDR2 (germline): SGDLS, YYNGEE. Data came from immunoSEQ multiplex PCR; TCRdb stores just in-frame clones and leaves some out. The data show around 170,000 clones, just over 90% seen once. The sample in question was peripheral blood, obtained on day 0 of AZD1222 vaccination. The chain employs TRBV9 and TRBJ2-7; 11 bases are shared with TRBD1. The clonotype comes from an adult in good health. The CDR3 is CASSADRGLSYEQYF. CDR3 nucleotide sequence: TGTGCCAGCAGTGCGGACAGGGGGCTTTCCTACGAGCAGTACTTC. Supplemented by reference TRBV9 and TRBJ2-7, the full variable domain reads DSGVTQTPKHLITATGQRVTLRCSPRSGDLSVYWYQQSLDQGLQFLIQYYNGEERAKGNILERFSAQQFPDLHSELNLSSLELGDSALYFCASSADRGLSYEQYFGPGTRLTVT.